This is a list of T cell receptor beta chains from one sample in a study of OX40 agonist ivuxolimab in advanced cancers. Method: immunoSEQ multiplex PCR; TCRdb's copy keeps in-frame clones and lacks some. The sample has some 81,000 clones; roughly 85% are singletons. Sequencing was performed on CD4+ or CD8+ T cells sorted from blood, taken in a trial of the OX40 agonist ivuxolimab. These TCRs come from an adult with an advanced solid tumor such as melanoma, head and neck, liver or kidney cancer. CDR3s include the opening cysteine and the closing phenylalanine or tryptophan. The D gene is left open where the match is weak. Not every row has a clone size; where given, it reads once, few, many or a size class.

v_gene	abundance	len	d_gene	j_gene	CDR3aa	CDR3nt
TRBV7-6	NA	12	NA	TRBJ2-7	CASSLVRGEQYF	TGTGCCAGCAGCTTAGTTCGGGGCGAGCAGTACTTC
TRBV28	NA	15	NA	TRBJ1-5	CASSLRGILGQPQHF	TGTGCCAGCAGTTTACGGGGGATTCTCGGTCAGCCCCAGCATTTT
TRBV7-2	few	14	TRBD1	TRBJ2-7	CASSLRQGIGEQYF	TGTGCCAGCAGCTTAAGACAGGGGATTGGCGAGCAGTACTTC
TRBV6-1	NA	15	NA	TRBJ2-3	CASSGALAGGDTQYF	TGTGCCAGCAGTGGGGCGCTCGCAGGGGGGGATACGCAGTATTTT
TRBV6-5	NA	16	TRBD2	TRBJ2-3	CASSSLAGGYTDTQYF	TGTGCCAGCAGTTCCCTAGCGGGGGGGTACACAGATACGCAGTATTTT
TRBV6-6	NA	14	TRBD1	TRBJ1-1	CASSYRQGVTEAFF	TGTGCCAGCAGTTACCGGCAGGGGGTAACTGAAGCTTTCTTT
TRBV6-6	NA	16	NA	TRBJ2-5	CASSYLSQGRRETQYF	TGTGCCAGCAGTTACTTGTCACAGGGTCGGAGAGAGACCCAGTACTTC
TRBV4-2	once	13	NA	TRBJ2-7	CASSQAREYGQYF	TGTGCCAGCAGCCAAGCGCGGGAATACGGGCAGTACTTC
TRBV28	NA	16	NA	TRBJ1-5	CASSSTQEVTNQPQHF	TGTGCCAGCAGTTCCACCCAGGAGGTGACGAATCAGCCCCAGCATTTT
TRBV9	NA	13	NA	TRBJ1-2	CASGSEARVGYTF	TGTGCCAGCGGCTCGGAAGCTAGGGTTGGCTACACCTTC
TRBV2	NA	10	TRBD1	TRBJ2-3	CASSRDRQYF	TGTGCCAGCAGTCGGGACAGGCAGTATTTT
TRBV27	NA	14	TRBD1	TRBJ2-7	CASSKDRGLYEQYF	TGTGCCAGCAGTAAGGACAGGGGGCTCTACGAGCAGTACTTC